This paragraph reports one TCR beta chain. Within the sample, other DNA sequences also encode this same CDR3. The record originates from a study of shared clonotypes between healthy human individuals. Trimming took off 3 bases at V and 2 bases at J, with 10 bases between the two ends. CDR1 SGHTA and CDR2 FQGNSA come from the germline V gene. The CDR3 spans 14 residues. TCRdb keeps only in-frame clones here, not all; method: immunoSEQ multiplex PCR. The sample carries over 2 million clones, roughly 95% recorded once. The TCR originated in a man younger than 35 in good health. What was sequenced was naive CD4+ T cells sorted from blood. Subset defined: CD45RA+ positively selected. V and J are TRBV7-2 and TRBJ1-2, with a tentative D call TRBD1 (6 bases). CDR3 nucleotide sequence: TGTGCCAGCAGCTTCTTGGGGGCGAACTATGGCTACACCTTC. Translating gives CASSFLGANYGYTF.